This T cell receptor (beta chain) was found in a study of blood T cells in healthy people across ages. A second PCR of about 6 to 11 cycles used a sample-barcoded 5' primer and a J-beta primer mix. Each CDR3 protein is one row after TCRdb ran MiXCR on the 5' RACE reads. The sample carries roughly 830,000 distinct CDR3 sequences, less than 80% recorded once. The CDR3 has 16 residues. CDR1 and CDR2 (germline): SGHVS, FNYEAQ. Trimming cost V 0 bases and J 2 bases, with 10 bases left between them. The sequenced material came from blood. V is TRBV7-6 and J is TRBJ1-4; D ambiguous. This receptor was identified in a man aged 25-45 years in good health. The CDR3 sequence: CASSLARGRTNEKLFF. In nucleotides, the CDR3 is TGTGCCAGCAGCTTAGCCCGCGGGAGGACTAATGAAAAACTGTTTTTT. Filled out from reference TRBV7-6 and TRBJ1-4, the complete variable domain reads GAGVSQSPRYKVTKRGQDVALRCDPISGHVSLYWYRQALGQGPEFLTYFNYEAQQDKSGLPNDRFSAERPEGSISTLTIQRTEQRDSAMYRCASSLARGRTNEKLFFGSGTQLSVL.